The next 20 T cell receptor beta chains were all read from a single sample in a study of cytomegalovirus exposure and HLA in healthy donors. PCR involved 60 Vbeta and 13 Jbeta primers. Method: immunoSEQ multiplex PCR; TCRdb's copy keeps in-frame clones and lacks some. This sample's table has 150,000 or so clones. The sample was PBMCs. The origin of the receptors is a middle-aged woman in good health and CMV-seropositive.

The CDR3 sequence is CASSSTPGGSPLHF. In nucleotides, the CDR3 is TGTGCCAGCAGTTCAACCCCGGGTGGGTCACCCCTCCACTTT. The chain is built from TRBV27 and TRBJ1-6; no definite D call. The V gene lost 4 bases and the J gene lost 10 bases, with 14 bases spanning the gap. This CDR3 contains 14 residues. Germline CDR1 MNHEY, CDR2 SMNVEV (reference sequence).

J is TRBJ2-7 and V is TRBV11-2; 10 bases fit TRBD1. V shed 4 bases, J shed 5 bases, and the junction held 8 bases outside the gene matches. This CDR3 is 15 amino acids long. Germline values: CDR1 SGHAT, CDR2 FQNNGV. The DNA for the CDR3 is TGTGCCAGCAGCTCCCCCGACAGGGGGCGAAACGAGCAGTACTTC. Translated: CASSSPDRGRNEQYF.

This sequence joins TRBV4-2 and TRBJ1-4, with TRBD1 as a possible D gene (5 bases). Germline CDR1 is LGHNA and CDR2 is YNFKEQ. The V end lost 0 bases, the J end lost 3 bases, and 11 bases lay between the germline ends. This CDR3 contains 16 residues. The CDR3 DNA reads TGTGCCAGCAGCCAAGAGACAGTAACCGCTAATGAAAAACTGTTTTTT. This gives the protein CASSQETVTANEKLFF.

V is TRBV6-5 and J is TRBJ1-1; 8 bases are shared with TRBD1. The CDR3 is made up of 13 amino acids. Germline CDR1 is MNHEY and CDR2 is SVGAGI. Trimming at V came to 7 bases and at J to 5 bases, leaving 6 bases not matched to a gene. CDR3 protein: CASTRGRFTEAFF. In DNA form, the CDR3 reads TGTGCCAGCACCAGGGGGCGTTTTACTGAAGCTTTCTTT.

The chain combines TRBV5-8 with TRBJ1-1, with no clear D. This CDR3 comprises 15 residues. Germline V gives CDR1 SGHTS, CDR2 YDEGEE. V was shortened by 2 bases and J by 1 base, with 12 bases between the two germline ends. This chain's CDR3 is CASSLPSGPNTEAFF. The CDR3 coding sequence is TGTGCCAGCAGCTTACCGAGCGGGCCGAACACTGAAGCTTTCTTT.

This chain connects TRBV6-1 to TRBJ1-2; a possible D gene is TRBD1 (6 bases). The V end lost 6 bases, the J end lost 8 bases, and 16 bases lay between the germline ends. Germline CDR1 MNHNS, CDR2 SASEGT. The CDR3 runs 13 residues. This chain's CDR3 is CASRPPGVDGYTF. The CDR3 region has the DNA TGTGCCAGCAGGCCCCCAGGGGTGGACGGCTACACCTTC.

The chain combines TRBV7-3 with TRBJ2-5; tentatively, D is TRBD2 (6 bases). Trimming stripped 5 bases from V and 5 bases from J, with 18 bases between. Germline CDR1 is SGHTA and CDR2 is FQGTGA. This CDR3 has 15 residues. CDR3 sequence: CASSPSRDFQETQYF. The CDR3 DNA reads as TGTGCCAGCAGCCCGAGCCGGGACTTTCAGGAGACCCAGTACTTC.

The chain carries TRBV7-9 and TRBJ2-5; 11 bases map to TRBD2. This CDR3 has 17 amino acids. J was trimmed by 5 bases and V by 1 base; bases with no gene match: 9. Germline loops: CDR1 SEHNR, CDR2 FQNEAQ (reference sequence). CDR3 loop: CASSLELAGVEEETQYF. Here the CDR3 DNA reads TGTGCCAGCAGCTTAGAACTAGCGGGAGTAGAGGAGGAGACCCAGTACTTC.

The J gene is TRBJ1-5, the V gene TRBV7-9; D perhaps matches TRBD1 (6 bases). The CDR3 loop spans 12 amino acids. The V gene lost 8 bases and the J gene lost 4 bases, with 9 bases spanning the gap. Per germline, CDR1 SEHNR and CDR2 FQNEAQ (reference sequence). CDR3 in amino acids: CASSQGNQPQHF. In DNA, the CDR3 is TGTGCCAGCTCCCAGGGGAATCAGCCCCAGCATTTT.

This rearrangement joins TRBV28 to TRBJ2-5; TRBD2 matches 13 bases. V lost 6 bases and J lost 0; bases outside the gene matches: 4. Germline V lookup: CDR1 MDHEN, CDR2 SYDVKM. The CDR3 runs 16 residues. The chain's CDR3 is CASRLLAGGYQETQYF. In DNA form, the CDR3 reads TGTGCCAGCAGACTACTAGCGGGAGGGTACCAAGAGACCCAGTACTTC.

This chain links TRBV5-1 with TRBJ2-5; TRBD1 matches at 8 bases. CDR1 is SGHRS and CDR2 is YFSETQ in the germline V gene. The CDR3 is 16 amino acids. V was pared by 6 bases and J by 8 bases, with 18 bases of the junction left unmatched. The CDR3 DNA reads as TGCGCCAGCACGTCAGGGGGCGACCTAAGATCGGGTACCCAGTACTTC. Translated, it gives CASTSGGDLRSGTQYF.

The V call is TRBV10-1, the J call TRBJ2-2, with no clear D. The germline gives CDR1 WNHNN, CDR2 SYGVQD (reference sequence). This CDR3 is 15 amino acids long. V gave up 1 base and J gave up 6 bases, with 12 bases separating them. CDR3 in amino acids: CASSEYYGLPGELFF. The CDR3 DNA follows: TGCGCCAGCAGTGAGTACTACGGCCTCCCCGGGGAGCTGTTTTTT.

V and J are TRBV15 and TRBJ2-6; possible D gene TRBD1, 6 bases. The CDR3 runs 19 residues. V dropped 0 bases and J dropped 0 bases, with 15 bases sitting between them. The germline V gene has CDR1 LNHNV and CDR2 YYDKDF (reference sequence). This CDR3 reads CATSRDRQGLGSGANVLTF. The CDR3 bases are TGTGCCACCAGCAGAGATCGGCAGGGGCTGGGCTCTGGGGCCAACGTCCTGACTTTC.

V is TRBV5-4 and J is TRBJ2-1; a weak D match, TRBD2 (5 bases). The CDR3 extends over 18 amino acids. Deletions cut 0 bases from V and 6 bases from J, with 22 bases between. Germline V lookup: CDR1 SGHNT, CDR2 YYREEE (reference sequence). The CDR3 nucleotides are TGTGCCAGCAGCTTGGCTCCCCAGCTAGCCTCTAAAAGCAATGAGCAGTTCTTC. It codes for CASSLAPQLASKSNEQFF. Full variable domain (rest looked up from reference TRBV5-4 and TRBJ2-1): ETGVTQSPTHLIKTRGQQVTLRCSSQSGHNTVSWYQQALGQGPQFIFQYYREEENGRGNFPPRFSGLQFPNYSSELNVNALELDDSALYLCASSLAPQLASKSNEQFFGPGTRLTVL.

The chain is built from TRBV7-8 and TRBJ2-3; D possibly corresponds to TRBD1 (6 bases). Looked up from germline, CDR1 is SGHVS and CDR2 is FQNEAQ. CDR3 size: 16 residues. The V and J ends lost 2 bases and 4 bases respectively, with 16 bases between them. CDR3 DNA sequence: TGTGCCAGCAGCTTAACTGGGGGTGGGGGCCCAGATACGCAGTATTTT. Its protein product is CASSLTGGGGPDTQYF.

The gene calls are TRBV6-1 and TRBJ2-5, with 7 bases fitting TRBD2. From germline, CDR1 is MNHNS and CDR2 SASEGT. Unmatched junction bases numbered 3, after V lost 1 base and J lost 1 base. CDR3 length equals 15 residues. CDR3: CASSEVGGGQETQYF. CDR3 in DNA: TGTGCCAGCAGTGAAGTGGGGGGGGGCCAAGAGACCCAGTACTTC.

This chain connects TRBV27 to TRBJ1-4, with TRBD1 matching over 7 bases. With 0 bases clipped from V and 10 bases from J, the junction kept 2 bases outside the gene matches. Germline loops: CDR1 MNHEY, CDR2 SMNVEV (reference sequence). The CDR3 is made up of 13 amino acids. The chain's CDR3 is CASSLSGTVKLFF. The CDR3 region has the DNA TGTGCCAGCAGTTTATCGGGGACAGTAAAACTGTTTTTT.

The CDR3 DNA reads TGTGCCAGTAGTGTAAGCGGGAGCCAAGAGACCCAGTACTTC. Translation: CASSVSGSQETQYF. The chain links TRBV19 to TRBJ2-5; 8 bases match TRBD2. V shed 5 bases, J shed 1 base, and the junction held 3 bases outside the gene matches. The CDR3 loop spans 14 amino acids. CDR1 is LNHDA and CDR2 is SQIVND in the germline V gene (reference sequence).

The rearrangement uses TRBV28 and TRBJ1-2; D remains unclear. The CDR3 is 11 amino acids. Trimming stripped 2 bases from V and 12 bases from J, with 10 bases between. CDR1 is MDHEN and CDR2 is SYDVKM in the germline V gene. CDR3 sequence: CASSLTRYHTF. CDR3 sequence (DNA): TGTGCCAGCAGTTTAACCCGGTATCACACCTTC.

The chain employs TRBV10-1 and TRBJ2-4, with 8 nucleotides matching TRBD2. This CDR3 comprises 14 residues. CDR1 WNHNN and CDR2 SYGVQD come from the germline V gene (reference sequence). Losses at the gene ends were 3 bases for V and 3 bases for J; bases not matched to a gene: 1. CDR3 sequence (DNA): TGCGCCAGCAGTGATACTAGCGGCAAAAACATTCAGTACTTC. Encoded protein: CASSDTSGKNIQYF.